This is a list of T cell receptor beta chains from one sample in a study of shared clonotypes between healthy human individuals. Some clones are missing from TCRdb's copy, which holds only in-frame ones; the method was immunoSEQ multiplex PCR. The sample yields over a million clones, less than 99% seen once. Sequences were obtained from naive CD4+ T cells sorted from blood. These TCRs come from a young man in good health. The CDR3 runs from the conserved cysteine through the conserved F or W. D genes are given only for firm matches. The size field is filled for only some rows; it gives once, few, many or a size class.

v_call	j_call	clone_size	d_call	cdr3_aa	cdr3_nt
TRBV6-5	TRBJ1-1	NA	NA	CASTRRTAMNTEAFF	TGTGCCAGCACGAGGCGGACAGCAATGAACACTGAAGCTTTCTTT
TRBV5-1	TRBJ2-3	NA	NA	CASSFGTASTDTQYF	TGCGCCAGCAGCTTCGGGACTGCTAGCACAGATACGCAGTATTTT
TRBV27	TRBJ2-3	NA	NA	CASTPFGGGRYADTQYF	TGTGCCAGCACCCCTTTCGGTGGGGGGAGGTACGCAGATACGCAGTATTTT
TRBV5-1	TRBJ2-2	NA	NA	CASSLALGSTGELFF	TGCGCCAGCAGCTTGGCGCTTGGCTCCACCGGGGAGCTGTTTTTT
TRBV18	TRBJ2-1	NA	TRBD1	CASSPRSGTGPLDNEQFF	TGTGCCAGCTCACCACGATCCGGGACAGGACCATTAGACAATGAGCAGTTCTTC
TRBV4-1	TRBJ2-7	NA	TRBD2	CASSPGLAGGKGTYEQYF	TGCGCCAGCAGCCCGGGACTAGCGGGAGGGAAGGGCACCTACGAGCAGTACTTC
TRBV19	TRBJ1-5	once	NA	CASSIDGRLSNQPQHF	TGTGCCAGTAGTATAGACGGACGGCTTAGCAATCAGCCCCAGCATTTT
TRBV28	TRBJ1-1	once	TRBD1	CASTREGAAEAFF	TGTGCCAGCACCCGTGAGGGGGCCGCTGAAGCTTTCTTT
TRBV7-9	TRBJ2-2	NA	NA	CASRSGAVNTGELFF	TGTGCCAGCAGATCAGGGGCGGTGAACACCGGGGAGCTGTTTTTT
TRBV5-1	TRBJ2-2	NA	NA	CASSRTELNTGELFF	TGCGCCAGCAGCAGGACAGAATTGAACACCGGGGAGCTGTTTTTT
TRBV10-3	TRBJ1-3	NA	NA	CAIKGQAGNTIYF	TGTGCCATCAAGGGGCAGGCTGGAAACACCATATATTTT
TRBV6-1	TRBJ2-7	once	NA	CASSEYELSSVEYEQYF	TGTGCCAGCAGTGAATATGAGCTGTCTAGTGTTGAGTACGAGCAGTACTTC
TRBV28	TRBJ2-1	NA	TRBD2	CASSSLAGGINEQFF	TGTGCCAGCAGCTCCCTAGCGGGAGGGATCAATGAGCAGTTCTTC